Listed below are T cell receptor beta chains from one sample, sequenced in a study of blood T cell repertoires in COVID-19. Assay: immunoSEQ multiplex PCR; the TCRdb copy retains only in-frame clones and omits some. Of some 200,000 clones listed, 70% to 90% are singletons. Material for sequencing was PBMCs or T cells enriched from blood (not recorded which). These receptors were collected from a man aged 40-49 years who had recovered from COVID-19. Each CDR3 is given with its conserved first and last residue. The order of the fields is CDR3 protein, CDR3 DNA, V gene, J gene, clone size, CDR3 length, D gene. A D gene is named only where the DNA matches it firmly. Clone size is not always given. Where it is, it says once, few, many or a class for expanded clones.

CASSLEVGSLGDTQYF,TGTGCCAGCAGCTTGGAGGTGGGGAGTTTGGGAGATACGCAGTATTTT,TRBV5-8,TRBJ2-3,few,16,.
CASSYVGGNGYTF,TGTGCCAGCAGTTACGTGGGAGGGAATGGCTACACCTTC,TRBV6-5,TRBJ1-2,.,13,.
CASTGLGEHNEQFF,TGTGCCAGCACCGGACTCGGGGAGCACAATGAGCAGTTCTTC,TRBV9,TRBJ2-1,few,14,.
CASSKDRETEAFF,TGTGCCAGCAGCAAGGACAGGGAGACTGAAGCTTTCTTT,TRBV7-2,TRBJ1-1,.,13,TRBD1
CATSGRDSDTQYF,TGTGCCACCAGTGGGCGGGACTCAGATACGCAGTATTTT,TRBV24-1,TRBJ2-3,.,13,.
CASSLALASVIIDGYTF,TGTGCCAGCAGCTTGGCCTTGGCCAGTGTGATAATTGATGGCTACACCTTC,TRBV5-4,TRBJ1-2,once,17,.
CASSQPTTGDQETQYF,TGCGCCAGCAGTCAACCTACGACAGGGGATCAAGAGACCCAGTACTTC,TRBV23-1,TRBJ2-5,once,16,TRBD1
CASSVFSLAGNTGELFF,TGTGCCAGCAGCGTATTTAGCCTAGCGGGAAACACCGGGGAGCTGTTTTTT,TRBV9,TRBJ2-2,.,17,TRBD2
CAWSYGTGASYEQYF,TGTGCCTGGAGCTACGGGACAGGGGCTTCGTACGAGCAGTACTTC,TRBV30,TRBJ2-7,.,15,TRBD1
CATATGVGTEAFF,TGTGCCACCGCGACAGGGGTGGGGACTGAAGCTTTCTTT,TRBV24-1,TRBJ1-1,once,13,TRBD1
CASSLSSVLSNQPQHF,TGTGCCAGCAGCTTGTCATCCGTACTTAGCAATCAGCCCCAGCATTTT,TRBV5-6,TRBJ1-5,many,16,.
CASSFGLAGAYEQYF,TGTGCCAGCAGCTTCGGACTAGCGGGAGCTTACGAGCAGTACTTC,TRBV4-2,TRBJ2-7,.,15,TRBD2
CAWSVSPSEQYF,TGTGCCTGGAGTGTATCTCCGAGCGAGCAGTACTTC,TRBV30,TRBJ2-7,.,12,.
CASSRTGSAYGYTF,TGTGCCAGCTCACGGACAGGGTCTGCCTATGGCTACACCTTC,TRBV18,TRBJ1-2,.,14,TRBD1
CASRAGTGGAHQFF,TGCGCCAGCAGAGCCGGGACAGGGGGGGCCCATCAGTTCTTC,TRBV10-1,TRBJ2-1,.,14,TRBD1
CAWSDDRGASTYEQYF,TGTGCCTGGAGTGACGACAGGGGCGCTTCTACCTACGAGCAGTACTTC,TRBV30,TRBJ2-7,.,16,TRBD1
CATSRVREGSEAFF,TGTGCCACCAGCAGAGTCAGGGAGGGGTCTGAAGCTTTCTTT,TRBV15,TRBJ1-1,.,14,.
CTSSQDRGRGNSEAFF,TGCACCAGCAGCCAAGATCGCGGCAGGGGGAATTCTGAAGCTTTCTTT,TRBV1,TRBJ1-1,.,16,.
CASRGGEQYF,TGTGCCAGCAGAGGAGGCGAGCAGTACTTC,TRBV2,TRBJ2-7,.,10,.
CASSPRQVIDTQYF,TGTGCCAGCAGTCCTAGACAGGTTATAGATACGCAGTATTTT,TRBV5-5,TRBJ2-3,.,14,.
CATSDSTTGTGAFYEQYF,TGTGCCACCAGTGATTCGACCACCGGGACAGGGGCCTTCTACGAGCAGTACTTC,TRBV24-1,TRBJ2-7,.,18,TRBD1
CASRFLTSGAYEQYF,TGCGCCAGCAGGTTCTTAACGTCGGGGGCCTACGAGCAGTACTTC,TRBV5-1,TRBJ2-7,.,15,.
CASSLGGGTYSGANVLTF,TGTGCCAGCAGCTTAGGGGGGGGAACCTACTCTGGGGCCAACGTCCTGACTTTC,TRBV7-2,TRBJ2-6,.,18,TRBD2
CASSVLQGLGTDTQYF,TGTGCCAGCAGCGTCCTACAGGGGCTGGGCACAGATACGCAGTATTTT,TRBV9,TRBJ2-3,.,16,TRBD1
CASSRPTGGTNEQYF,TGTGCCAGCAGCCGCCCCACAGGGGGCACGAACGAGCAGTACTTC,TRBV7-6,TRBJ2-7,.,15,TRBD1
CASSLDGIRRTDTQYF,TGTGCCAGCAGCTTGGATGGCATTCGAAGAACAGATACGCAGTATTTT,TRBV5-4,TRBJ2-3,few,16,.
CASSHLGTPGNTIYF,TGTGCCAGCAGCCACCTCGGGACACCTGGAAACACCATATATTTT,TRBV3-1/TRBV3-2,TRBJ1-3,once,15,.
CATSDTGTGTGEKLFF,TGTGCCACCAGTGACACCGGGACAGGGACGGGTGAAAAACTGTTTTTT,TRBV24-1,TRBJ1-4,.,16,TRBD1
CASSQRTRVVGQYF,TGTGCCAGCAGCCAACGTACGAGGGTAGTTGGGCAGTACTTC,TRBV3-1/TRBV3-2,TRBJ2-7,.,14,.
CASSIGTYYGYTF,TGTGCCAGTAGTATCGGGACTTACTATGGCTACACCTTC,TRBV19,TRBJ1-2,.,13,.
CASSFGGMGSSFSPLHF,TGTGCCAGCAGCTTCGGCGGGATGGGGTCTTCATTTTCACCCCTCCACTTT,TRBV7-2,TRBJ1-6,.,17,.